Listed below are T cell receptor beta chains from one sample, sequenced in a study of CD8 T cells in ankylosing spondylitis. In TCRdb, the 5' RACE reads were re-called with MiXCR into one record per CDR3 protein. Of some 400,000 distinct CDR3 sequences detected, 20% to 25% appear once; the ten largest clones hold 15% to 20%. The specimen was blood, either unsorted or a sorted T cell fraction (not recorded which). The origin of the receptors is a male donor with ankylosing spondylitis. The CDR3 runs from the conserved cysteine through the conserved F or W. The order of the fields is J gene, D gene, V gene, clone size, CDR3 DNA, CDR3 protein. D genes are given only for firm matches. Part of the rows lack a size; the others show once, few, many or a class for expanded clones.

>TRBJ2-3|NA|TRBV7-7|NA
TGTGCTAGCAGCTTATTGCGCACAGATACGCAGTATTTT
CASSLLRTDTQYF
>TRBJ1-5|NA|TRBV20-1|NA
TGCAGTGCCCGGACGGGGTGGGGCAATCAGCCCCAGCATTTT
CSARTGWGNQPQHF
>TRBJ2-5|TRBD2|TRBV7-2|few
TGTGCCAGCAGCTCTGGGACTAGCAAAGAGACCCAGTACTTC
CASSSGTSKETQYF
>TRBJ1-1|NA|TRBV20-1|many
TGCAGTGCTAGAGCCCCGGGGGTTACGGGCACTGAAGCTTTCTTT
CSARAPGVTGTEAFF
>TRBJ2-7|NA|TRBV12-3/TRBV12-4|NA
TGTGCCAGCAAAAAGAGCTTCTACGAGCAGTACTTC
CASKKSFYEQYF
>TRBJ2-7|NA|TRBV5-6|NA
TGTGCCAGCAGTTATGCCGTGGAGCAGTACTTC
CASSYAVEQYF
>TRBJ1-2|NA|TRBV29-1|NA
TGCAGCGTTGTTCTGGCATCCTATGGCTACACCTTC
CSVVLASYGYTF
>TRBJ2-5|TRBD2|TRBV6-1|NA
TGTGCCAGCAGCCGGGGACTAGCGTTCTCCCAAGAGACCCAGTACTTC
CASSRGLAFSQETQYF
>TRBJ1-5|NA|TRBV20-1|few
TGCAGTGCTAGTTGGAAAGCGGGGCAGCCCCAGCATTTT
CSASWKAGQPQHF
>TRBJ2-6|NA|TRBV11-2|NA
TGTGCCAGCAGCTTTTTTTCGGGGGTTTCTGGGGCCAACGTCCTGACTTTC
CASSFFSGVSGANVLTF
>TRBJ2-7|NA|TRBV9|once
TGTGCCAGCAGCAAACGGGCCGGACTAACCTACGAGCAGTACTTC
CASSKRAGLTYEQYF
>TRBJ2-2|NA|TRBV5-5|NA
TGTGCCAGCACCTTAGCGGTGAACACCGGGGAGCTGTTTTTT
CASTLAVNTGELFF
>TRBJ2-1|TRBD1|TRBV5-1|NA
TGCGCCAGCAGCTTCCGGCCGGGACAGGGAAACGATGAGCAGTTCTTC
CASSFRPGQGNDEQFF
>TRBJ2-3|TRBD2|TRBV6-1|few
TGTGCCAGCAGGAAGCGGGAGGGTATGGATACGCAGTATTTT
CASRKREGMDTQYF
>TRBJ2-1|NA|TRBV7-2|once
TGTGCCAGCAGTTCAACCCCCCGGGTTGGAGATGGAAATGAGCAGTTCTTC
CASSSTPRVGDGNEQFF
>TRBJ2-3|TRBD1|TRBV10-3|few
TGTGCCATCAGTGGGACAGGGTTTCCAGATACGCAGTATTTT
CAISGTGFPDTQYF
>TRBJ2-2|NA|TRBV5-1|few
TGCGCCAGCAGCTTGTGGGCGGACACCGGGGAGCTGTTTTTT
CASSLWADTGELFF
>TRBJ1-2|NA|TRBV6-5|few
TGTGCCAGCAGTTACGCGGGGGCAACTAACTATGGCTACACCTTC
CASSYAGATNYGYTF
>TRBJ2-1|TRBD1|TRBV2|NA
TGTGCCAGCAGTGGAATCCCGGACAGGGTGTACAATGAGCAGTTCTTC
CASSGIPDRVYNEQFF
>TRBJ2-5|TRBD2|TRBV4-1|NA
TGCGCCAGCAGCGGGACTAGCGGGAGAAATAGGACCCAGTACTTC
CASSGTSGRNRTQYF
>TRBJ1-2|NA|TRBV11-3|NA
TGTGCCAGCAGCTACAACAGGGTGGGCGGCTACACCTTC
CASSYNRVGGYTF
>TRBJ2-7|TRBD1|TRBV29-1|many
TGCAGCGTTGGAAGGACAGGGAACGACGAGCAGTACTTC
CSVGRTGNDEQYF
>TRBJ2-3|TRBD2|TRBV4-3|NA
TGCGCCAGCAGCCAAGATGTGGGAGGGACAGATACGCAGTATTTT
CASSQDVGGTDTQYF
>TRBJ1-1|NA|TRBV5-1|NA
TGCGCCAGCAGCTTATACCGGGACCCAAACACTGAAGCTTTCTTT
CASSLYRDPNTEAFF
>TRBJ2-1|TRBD2|TRBV20-1|NA
TGCAGTGCGGCGGGACTAGCGGGAGTGAATGAGCAGTTCTTC
CSAAGLAGVNEQFF
>TRBJ2-1|NA|TRBV7-6|few
TGTGCCAGCAGCCCGCTAGCTACCTACAATGAGCAGTTCTTC
CASSPLATYNEQFF
>TRBJ2-3|TRBD1|TRBV23-1|NA
TGCGCCAGCAGTGGACAGGGGGGATTCTACCCAGATACGCAGTATTTT
CASSGQGGFYPDTQYF
>TRBJ2-1|NA|TRBV10-3|NA
TGTGCCATCATGGAACCCTCTGGAGGGAGAGACAACAATGAGCAGTTCTTC
CAIMEPSGGRDNNEQFF
>TRBJ2-1|TRBD1|TRBV25-1|few
TGTGCCAGCAGTGCCGACAGGGGGTATAGCAATGAGCAGTTCTTC
CASSADRGYSNEQFF
>TRBJ1-4|NA|TRBV7-8|few
TGTGCCAGCAGTAGGGAGACTAATGAAAAACTGTTTTTT
CASSRETNEKLFF
>TRBJ2-6|NA|TRBV30|few
TGTGCCTGGAGTACAGGTGGGGCCAACGTCCTGACTTTC
CAWSTGGANVLTF
>TRBJ2-1|NA|TRBV12-3/TRBV12-4|few
TGTGCCAGCAGTTTAGGGCTAGTTAAGGATGAGCAGTTCTTC
CASSLGLVKDEQFF
>TRBJ2-7|TRBD1|TRBV20-1|few
TGCAGTGCTAGAGGTCTGGACAGGGTTGACTACGAGCAGTACTTC
CSARGLDRVDYEQYF
>TRBJ1-2|NA|TRBV6-2/TRBV6-3|NA
TGTGCCAGCAGTACAGGGAGCGTCCACTATGGCTACACCTTC
CASSTGSVHYGYTF
>TRBJ2-1|NA|TRBV20-1|once
TGCAGTGCTCTGTTAGGGGGGAGGGGAGGCCATGAGCAGTTCTTC
CSALLGGRGGHEQFF
>TRBJ2-3|TRBD1|TRBV9|few
TGTGCCAGCAGCGTTGACAGGGCCCCCCCAGATACGCAGTATTTT
CASSVDRAPPDTQYF
>TRBJ1-2|TRBD1|TRBV3-1|NA
TGTGCCAGCAGCCAATCAGACAGGGCCAACTATTATGGCTACACCTTC
CASSQSDRANYYGYTF
>TRBJ1-3|TRBD1|TRBV5-5|few
TGTGCCAGCAGCAATAGACCACAGGGGAAATCTGGAAACACCATATATTTT
CASSNRPQGKSGNTIYF
>TRBJ2-7|NA|TRBV2|few
TGTGCCAGCAGGAGGAGGTTCTACGAGCAGTACTTC
CASRRRFYEQYF
>TRBJ1-5|NA|TRBV5-4|NA
TGTGCCAGCAGCTATGACCCAGGTAGCAATCAGCCCCAGCATTTT
CASSYDPGSNQPQHF
>TRBJ1-1|NA|TRBV29-1|few
TGCAGCGTTGATGTGAATATGAACACTGAAGCTTTCTTT
CSVDVNMNTEAFF
>TRBJ2-2|TRBD1|TRBV11-2|few
TGTGCCAGCAGCTTAGGAAGGGGGCGAAACGGGGAGCTGTTTTTT
CASSLGRGRNGELFF
>TRBJ2-1|NA|TRBV7-2|once
TGTGCCAGCAGCTTAGGGCCGGAAAATAGGAAGCAGTTCTTC
CASSLGPENRKQFF
>TRBJ2-1|NA|TRBV6-5|few
TGTGCCAGCAAAAGGGTTACTGAGCAGTTCTTC
CASKRVTEQFF
>TRBJ1-4|NA|TRBV7-2|NA
TGTGCCAGCAGCCTCAGGGGAACTAATGAAAAACTGTTTTTT
CASSLRGTNEKLFF
>TRBJ2-7|TRBD1|TRBV12-3/TRBV12-4|NA
TGTGCCAGCAGTTTAGAGTGGGGAACGGGACAGGGGCTTAGCGAGCAGTACTTC
CASSLEWGTGQGLSEQYF
>TRBJ2-2|TRBD1|TRBV12-3/TRBV12-4|many
TGTGCCAGCAGTAAAGGGGGACAGACAACCACCGGGGAGCTGTTTTTT
CASSKGGQTTTGELFF